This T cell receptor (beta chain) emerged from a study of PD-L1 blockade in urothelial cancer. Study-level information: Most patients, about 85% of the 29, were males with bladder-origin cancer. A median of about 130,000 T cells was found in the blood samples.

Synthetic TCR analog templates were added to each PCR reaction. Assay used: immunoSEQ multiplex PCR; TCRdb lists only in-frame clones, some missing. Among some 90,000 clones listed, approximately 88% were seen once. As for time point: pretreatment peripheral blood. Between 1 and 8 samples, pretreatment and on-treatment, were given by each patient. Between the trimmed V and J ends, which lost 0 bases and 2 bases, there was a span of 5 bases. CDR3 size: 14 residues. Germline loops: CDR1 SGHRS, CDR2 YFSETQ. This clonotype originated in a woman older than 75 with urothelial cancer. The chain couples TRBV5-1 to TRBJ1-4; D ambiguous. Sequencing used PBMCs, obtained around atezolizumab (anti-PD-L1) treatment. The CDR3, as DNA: TGCGCCAGCAGCTTGGGCCGGACTAATGAAAAACTGTTTTTT. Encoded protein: CASSLGRTNEKLFF.